This T cell receptor beta chain was retrieved from a study of graft-versus-host responses after intestinal transplantation. General study points: When patients had graft-donor T cell macrochimerism, their allografts held high graft-versus-host to host-versus-graft clonal ratios. The highest levels of circulating GvH clones went along with early declines in HvG clones after transplant.

TCRdb's table, derived via immunoSEQ multiplex PCR, lists solely in-frame clones and lacks some. The sample lists tens of thousands of clones, approximately 88% occurring once. This clone showed up just once. Its antigen is undetermined. The input for sequencing was unstimulated CD8+ T cells sorted from spleen or lymph node cells, taken before intestinal transplant. This clonotype was sampled from a human donor who received an intestinal transplant.

The CDR3 loop is CASSLGQGNTEAFF. As DNA, the CDR3 is TGTGCCAGCAGCCTAGGACAGGGGAACACTGAAGCTTTCTTT. This chain connects TRBV7-3 to TRBJ1-1, with TRBD1 matching 8 bases. J gave up 1 base and V 5 bases, and 3 bases lay outside the gene matches. Germline V CDR1 and CDR2: SGHTA, FQGTGA. The CDR3 consists of 14 residues.